This T cell receptor beta chain was profiled in a study of T cell repertoires in cytomegalovirus infection. As for the study in general: In public TCR beta signatures, there were indications of both CMV infection and matching HLA type. Study-wide findings and caveats: Predominance within the ex vivo response was attributable to HLA-C-restricted CMV-specific TCR beta clonotypes. Pooled public TCR beta family frequency picked out CMV carriers with the relevant HLA.

The CDR3 contains 13 residues. Trimming pared 5 bases from V and 1 base from J, leaving 8 bases between. CDR1 is MNHEY, CDR2 SMNVEV, per germline (reference sequence). In TCRdb, the reads were re-called with MiXCR into one record per CDR3 protein. The data show around 320,000 distinct CDR3 sequences, with 8% to 10% seen just once and about 4.5% held by the top ten. This clonotype is categorized as medium-sized. Its antigen is currently unknown. The sample taken for sequencing was PBMCs. This TCR was recovered from a human donor in good health (CMV status not recorded). Some clones in this sample may be carry-over from other donors' samples. The chain is built from TRBV27 and TRBJ1-1; perhaps TRBD1 as D (5 bases). The CDR3 bases are TGTGCCAGCAGTCCTAGGGGGAACACTGAAGCTTTCTTT. Its protein is CASSPRGNTEAFF.